The 5 T cell receptor beta chains given below trace back to one sample, sequenced in a study of blood T cell repertoires in COVID-19. TCRdb's copy holds only in-frame clones and misses some; the assay was immunoSEQ multiplex PCR. The sample holds roughly 100,000 clones, around nine tenths seen once. Sequenced: peripheral blood. The source of these receptors is a human donor in a cohort sampled during active COVID-19.

The chain recombines TRBV13 with TRBJ2-6; D is perhaps TRBD2 (5 bases). Per the germline V gene, CDR1 is PRHDT and CDR2 is FYEKMQ (reference sequence). The CDR3 consists of 16 residues. Trimming shortened V by 5 bases and J by 0 bases, and 11 bases separated the two germline ends. DNA of the CDR3: TGTGCCAGCAGCCGCCCGGGGAGCTCTGGGGCCAACGTCCTGACTTTC. This translates into CASSRPGSSGANVLTF.

The chain uses TRBV2 and TRBJ2-1, with 12 bases fitting TRBD2. The CDR3 is 16 amino acids. The V gene end was trimmed by 7 bases and the J gene end by 6 bases; junction bases not matched to a gene: 10. Per germline, CDR1 SNHLY and CDR2 FYNNEI. CDR3 sequence: CASTWRLAGEGNEQFF. The CDR3 nucleotides read TGTGCCAGCACGTGGCGACTAGCGGGAGAGGGCAATGAGCAGTTCTTC.

The rearrangement links TRBV5-6 to TRBJ1-5; the D gene is possibly TRBD1 (5 bases). The length of the CDR3 is 15 residues. Germline CDR1 and CDR2: SGHDT and YYEEEE. Trimming left V 3 bases short and J 3 bases short, with 13 bases between. The CDR3, as DNA: TGTGCCAGCAGCTGGGGGGGAAGGATCAATCAGCCCCAGCATTTT. This sequence encodes CASSWGGRINQPQHF. The complete variable domain, with remaining parts taken from reference TRBV5-6 and TRBJ1-5, reads DAGVTQSPTHLIKTRGQQVTLRCSPKSGHDTVSWYQQALGQGPQFIFQYYEEEERQRGNFPDRFSGHQFPNYSSELNVNALLLGDSALYLCASSWGGRINQPQHFGDGTRLSIL.

The gene calls are TRBV19 and TRBJ2-1; possible D gene TRBD2, 5 bases. Trimming removed 1 base from V and 8 bases from J, with 12 bases in between. Germline loops: CDR1 LNHDA, CDR2 SQIVND (reference sequence). This CDR3 has 14 residues. The CDR3 DNA reads as TGTGCCAGTAGTATAGGAGGCGGAGGCGATGAGCAGTTCTTC. Translating it yields CASSIGGGGDEQFF.

This clone occurred once. The chain carries TRBV7-9 and TRBJ2-2, with 8 bases matching TRBD2. Germline CDR1 reads SEHNR; CDR2 reads FQNEAQ (reference sequence). J was trimmed by 5 bases and V by 5 bases; bases with no gene match: 7. This CDR3 has 15 amino acids. Here the CDR3 DNA reads TGTGCCAGCAGCCCGCGACTAGCGTATACCGGGGAGCTGTTTTTT. The encoded protein is CASSPRLAYTGELFF.